This entry lists 4 T cell receptor beta chains sequenced from one sample in a study of Tregs in tolerant kidney transplant recipients. TCRdb keeps only in-frame clones here, not all; method: immunoSEQ multiplex PCR. This table holds over 60,000 clones, 95% to 98% found once. The sequenced sample was CD4+ T cells from blood, obtained before the transplant. These receptors were collected from a human donor who received a combined kidney and bone marrow transplant.

The V gene is TRBV11-2, the J gene TRBJ2-2; 9 bases map to TRBD1. V dropped 5 bases and J dropped 3; count of bases not matched to a gene: 10. The CDR3 covers 17 residues. CDR1 is SGHAT, CDR2 FQNNGV, per germline. The CDR3 DNA sequence: TGTGCCAGCAGCCGAATTACGGGACAGGGATACACCGGGGAGCTGTTTTTT. This translates into CASSRITGQGYTGELFF.

This clone was counted once. V and J are TRBV11-3 and TRBJ2-1; D is possibly TRBD1 (5 bases). Per the germline V gene, CDR1 is SGHNT and CDR2 is YENEEA. Trimming cost V 9 bases and J 4 bases, with 16 bases left between them. The CDR3 totals 14 residues. The CDR3 spells CASSPGLRYNEQFF. The CDR3 DNA is TGTGCCAGTTCCCCAGGGTTGAGATACAATGAGCAGTTCTTC.

The V and J genes are TRBV15 and TRBJ2-3, with no clear D. The CDR3 is 14 amino acids. Germline V gene lookup returns CDR1 LNHNV and CDR2 YYDKDF (reference sequence). Trimming left V 3 bases short and J 2 bases short, with 9 bases between. The CDR3 protein is CATSRHQFTDTQYF. CDR3 coding DNA: TGTGCCACCAGCAGGCACCAGTTCACAGATACGCAGTATTTT.

The rearrangement links TRBV28 to TRBJ1-4; 9 nucleotides agree with TRBD1. The V and J ends lost 4 bases and 7 bases, in that order; junction bases with no gene match: 13. CDR1 MDHEN and CDR2 SYDVKM come from the germline V gene. The CDR3 runs to 17 residues. The CDR3: CASSSKTGGYHFEKLFF. CDR3 nucleotides: TGTGCCAGCAGTTCGAAGACAGGGGGGTACCATTTTGAAAAACTGTTTTTT.